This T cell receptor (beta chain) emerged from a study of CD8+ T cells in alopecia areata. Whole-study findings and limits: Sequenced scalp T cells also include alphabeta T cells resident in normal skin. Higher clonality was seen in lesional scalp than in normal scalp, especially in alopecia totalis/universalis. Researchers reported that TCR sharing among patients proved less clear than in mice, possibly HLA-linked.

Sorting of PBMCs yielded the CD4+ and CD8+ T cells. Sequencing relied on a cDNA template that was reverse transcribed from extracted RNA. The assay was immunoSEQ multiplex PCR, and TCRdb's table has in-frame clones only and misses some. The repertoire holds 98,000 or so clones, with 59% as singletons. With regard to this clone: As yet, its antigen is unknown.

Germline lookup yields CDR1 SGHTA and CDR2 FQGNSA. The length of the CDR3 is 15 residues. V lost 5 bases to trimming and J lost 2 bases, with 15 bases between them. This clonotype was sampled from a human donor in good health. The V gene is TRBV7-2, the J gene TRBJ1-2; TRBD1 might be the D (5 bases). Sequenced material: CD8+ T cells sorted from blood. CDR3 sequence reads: CASSTAPGLNYGYTF. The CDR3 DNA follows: TGTGCCAGCAGCACTGCGCCGGGACTCAACTATGGCTACACCTTC.